This T cell receptor (beta chain) came from a study of cytomegalovirus exposure and HLA in healthy donors. About the research overall: The 95 million to 120 million unique TCR beta sequences, from roughly 180 million T cells, were found by an earlier analysis. The early release's HLA-typed donors yielded approximately 82 million unique TCRs. Study-level results: Within an earlier analysis, most TCR beta V segments proved productive either about 90% or about 30% of the time. Rarity characterized most TCR sequences, yet some public TCRs appeared in many donors.

PCR primers comprised 60 Vbeta and 13 Jbeta primers. TCRdb keeps only in-frame clones here, not all; method: immunoSEQ multiplex PCR. The table lists some 180,000 clones, 75% to 80% of them singletons. The germline V gene encodes CDR1 SGHAT and CDR2 FQNNGV. Trimming removed 1 base at V and 11 bases at J, with 14 bases between. The CDR3 runs to 13 residues. In this sample, this clone turned up a few times. The antigen is unknown. The sample holds other DNA sequences that translate to the same CDR3. Specimen: PBMCs. This receptor was taken from a woman younger than 45 in good health and CMV-seropositive. The chain combines TRBV11-2 with TRBJ1-1; weak D call: TRBD1 (6 bases). The CDR3: CASSLAVTGTAFF. CDR3 DNA: TGTGCCAGCAGCTTAGCGGTGACAGGTACTGCTTTCTTT.